This T cell receptor beta chain stems from a study of T cell repertoires in cytomegalovirus infection. Study-level information: Public TCR beta signatures indicated both CMV infection and matching HLA type. Study-wide findings and caveats: CMV-specific TCR beta clonotypes restricted by HLA-C dominated the ex vivo response. Summed frequency of shared TCR beta families picked out CMV carriers who also had the relevant HLA.

Trimming removed 3 bases at V and 6 bases at J, with 6 bases between. The CDR3 consists of 11 residues. TCRdb redid the calling of the reads with MiXCR, one entry per CDR3 protein. The sample has about 440,000 distinct CDR3 sequences; approximately 31% are singletons. Note on this clonotype: No antigen is known for it.

The chain couples TRBV12-3 or TRBV12-4 to TRBJ2-7; D unclear. The TCR sequence derives from a human donor in good health (CMV status not recorded). Some clones in this sample may be carry-over from other donors' samples. The sample consisted of PBMCs. This CDR3 is CASSFGFEQYF. The CDR3 nucleotides are TGTGCCAGCAGTTTTGGGTTCGAGCAGTACTTC.